This T cell receptor (beta chain) was documented in a study of T cell repertoires in cytomegalovirus infection. The study's findings and limits: Adding up the frequency of public TCR beta families identified people who carried CMV plus the relevant HLA. CMV-specific TCR beta clonotypes restricted by HLA-C were the ones dominating the ex vivo response.

Details on this clonotype: Its antigen is not known.

V lost 1 base, J lost 5 bases, and 7 bases lay in between. The CDR3 has 12 residues. Germline V gene lookup returns CDR1 SGHDT and CDR2 YYEEEE. TCRdb itself ran the reads through MiXCR, one entry per CDR3 protein. The data hold around 81,000 distinct CDR3 sequences, with about 40% observed a single time. The chain is built from TRBV5-6 and TRBJ2-7; D is ambiguous. The TCR comes from a human donor in good health (CMV status not recorded). Some clones in this sample may be carry-over from other donors' samples. Here the sequenced sample was CD8+ T cells from cultured PBMCs, taken from culture after CMV antigen stimulation. CDR3 in amino acids: CASSLQGNEQYF. CDR3 DNA sequence: TGTGCCAGCAGCTTGCAAGGAAACGAGCAGTACTTC.